The clone carrying this T cell receptor (beta chain) has a single count. Its antigen is not identified. The final CDR3 position lacks the conserved phenylalanine or tryptophan, pointing to a likely read error. The template was RNA from unsorted bulk tissue. This non-tumor lung sample came from over 3 cm beyond the tumor edge. Chemotherapy-naive patients with new lung cancer underwent thoracic surgery in China, August–November 2014. Germline CDR1 DFQATT, CDR2 SNEGSKA (reference sequence). The CDR3 runs 14 residues. The data stem from a study of tumor and adjacent non-tumor tissue in lung cancer. Study-level background: Samples averaged about 3.8 million productive TCRbeta reads each. Study results and limitations: Shorter survival was associated with higher TCR diversity in tumors. Compared with tumor, normal lung showed significantly lower TCR diversity.

The library came from three nested PCR rounds adapted from ARM-PCR protocols. Each CDR3 protein gets one entry after TCRdb re-called the multiplex PCR reads with MiXCR. The table shows 70,000 to 90,000 distinct CDR3 sequences, with around 80% occurring only once. Specimen: distant non-tumor lung tissue. The chain carries TRBV20-1 and TRBJ1-6; 8 bases are a match to TRBD1. The origin of this receptor is a man aged 55-75 years with non-small cell lung cancer. Here the CDR3 reads CTAILDRDGSPLHL. DNA for the CDR3: TGCACTGCTATCCTGGACAGGGACGGGTCACCCCTCCACTTA.